Listed below are T cell receptor beta chains from one sample, sequenced in a study of control samples from healthy donors and cancer patients. Profiled with immunoSEQ multiplex PCR; TCRdb holds only in-frame clones, not every one. The sample contains a few hundred thousand clones, 90% of which appear only once. Sequenced input: PBMCs. These receptors were collected from a middle-aged man with head and neck cancer. The CDR3 runs from the conserved cysteine through the conserved F or W. Fields, in order: clone size, D gene, V gene, J gene, CDR3 protein, CDR3 DNA. D genes are given only for firm matches. Clone size, where shown, is once, few, many, or a class for clones that have expanded.

abundance: -; d_gene: -; v_gene: TRBV27; j_gene: TRBJ1-2; CDR3aa: CASSLRGLDYGYTF; CDR3nt: TGTGCCAGCAGTTTAAGGGGATTGGACTATGGCTACACCTTC
abundance: -; d_gene: TRBD2; v_gene: TRBV7-9; j_gene: TRBJ2-2; CDR3aa: CASSLRTSGMNTGELFF; CDR3nt: TGTGCCAGCAGCCTACGGACTAGCGGGATGAACACCGGGGAGCTGTTTTTT
abundance: -; d_gene: -; v_gene: TRBV6-1; j_gene: TRBJ2-2; CDR3aa: CASSDFLQAATGELFF; CDR3nt: TGTGCCAGCAGTGACTTTCTCCAGGCCGCAACCGGGGAGCTGTTTTTT
abundance: -; d_gene: -; v_gene: TRBV25-1; j_gene: TRBJ1-6; CDR3aa: CASSVTGFNSPLHF; CDR3nt: TGTGCCAGCAGTGTAACAGGGTTTAATTCACCCCTCCACTTT
abundance: -; d_gene: -; v_gene: TRBV5-1; j_gene: TRBJ1-4; CDR3aa: CASSVNPQATNEKLFF; CDR3nt: TGCGCCAGCAGCGTCAACCCACAGGCAACTAATGAAAAACTGTTTTTT
abundance: -; d_gene: TRBD1; v_gene: TRBV27; j_gene: TRBJ1-3; CDR3aa: CASSLYPPGQGQDSGNTIYF; CDR3nt: TGTGCCAGCAGTTTATATCCGCCGGGACAGGGGCAGGACTCTGGAAACACCATATATTTT
abundance: -; d_gene: -; v_gene: TRBV19; j_gene: TRBJ2-6; CDR3aa: CASNDAGSGANVLTF; CDR3nt: TGTGCCAGTAACGACGCGGGAAGTGGGGCCAACGTCCTGACTTTC
abundance: -; d_gene: -; v_gene: TRBV7-3; j_gene: TRBJ2-5; CDR3aa: CASSFWGINRLIQETQYF; CDR3nt: TGTGCCAGCAGCTTTTGGGGAATTAACAGGTTAATCCAAGAGACCCAGTACTTC
abundance: -; d_gene: -; v_gene: TRBV11-2; j_gene: TRBJ1-3; CDR3aa: CASSFVAGRFSGNTIYF; CDR3nt: TGTGCCAGCAGCTTCGTCGCAGGTCGATTTTCTGGAAACACCATATATTTT
abundance: -; d_gene: TRBD2; v_gene: TRBV10-3; j_gene: TRBJ2-1; CDR3aa: CAITRTGLAGKYNEQFF; CDR3nt: TGTGCCATCACCCGGACCGGACTAGCGGGAAAGTACAATGAGCAGTTCTTC
abundance: -; d_gene: -; v_gene: TRBV24-1; j_gene: TRBJ2-7; CDR3aa: CATSDITGSGSYEQYF; CDR3nt: TGTGCCACCAGTGACATAACAGGGTCGGGCTCCTACGAGCAGTACTTC
abundance: -; d_gene: -; v_gene: TRBV30; j_gene: TRBJ1-4; CDR3aa: CAWSARGALTNEKLFF; CDR3nt: TGTGCCTGGAGTGCACGTGGGGCGCTAACTAATGAAAAACTGTTTTTT
abundance: once; d_gene: -; v_gene: TRBV7-2; j_gene: TRBJ1-6; CDR3aa: CASSLGVGEGSPLHF; CDR3nt: TGTGCCAGCAGCTTAGGGGTCGGGGAGGGTTCACCCCTCCACTTT
abundance: -; d_gene: -; v_gene: TRBV11-3; j_gene: TRBJ2-3; CDR3aa: CASSDRTDTQYF; CDR3nt: TGTGCCAGCAGCGACAGAACAGATACGCAGTATTTT
abundance: -; d_gene: TRBD1; v_gene: TRBV28; j_gene: TRBJ1-6; CDR3aa: CASRAQGAHNSPLHF; CDR3nt: TGTGCCAGCAGGGCCCAGGGGGCGCATAATTCACCCCTCCACTTT
abundance: -; d_gene: TRBD2; v_gene: TRBV6-5; j_gene: TRBJ2-7; CDR3aa: CASSLRAGLGDEQYF; CDR3nt: TGTGCCAGCAGCCTCCGAGCGGGACTGGGGGACGAGCAGTACTTC
abundance: -; d_gene: -; v_gene: TRBV18; j_gene: TRBJ2-5; CDR3aa: CASSPGTSRETQYF; CDR3nt: TGTGCCAGCTCACCAGGGACTTCTCGAGAGACCCAGTACTTC
abundance: -; d_gene: -; v_gene: TRBV28; j_gene: TRBJ1-6; CDR3aa: CASGNGQGLSPLHF; CDR3nt: TGTGCCAGCGGGAATGGACAAGGGCTCTCACCCCTCCACTTT
abundance: -; d_gene: -; v_gene: TRBV19; j_gene: TRBJ1-1; CDR3aa: CASIPRVPWTPDNTEAFF; CDR3nt: TGTGCCAGTATTCCACGGGTCCCATGGACGCCCGACAACACTGAAGCTTTCTTT
abundance: once; d_gene: -; v_gene: TRBV25-1; j_gene: TRBJ1-4; CDR3aa: CASSEGAVREKLFF; CDR3nt: TGTGCCAGCAGTGAGGGGGCGGTAAGGGAAAAACTGTTTTTT
abundance: -; d_gene: -; v_gene: TRBV7-2; j_gene: TRBJ1-5; CDR3aa: CASSSGPGTPHQPQHF; CDR3nt: TGTGCCAGCAGCTCGGGGCCCGGGACTCCGCATCAGCCCCAGCATTTT
abundance: -; d_gene: -; v_gene: TRBV20-1; j_gene: TRBJ2-3; CDR3aa: CSASSRDGSSTDTQYF; CDR3nt: TGCAGTGCTAGTTCTAGGGACGGTTCTAGCACAGATACGCAGTATTTT
abundance: few; d_gene: -; v_gene: TRBV11-3; j_gene: TRBJ2-5; CDR3aa: CASSLDPDQETQYF; CDR3nt: TGTGCCAGCAGCTTAGATCCTGACCAAGAGACCCAGTACTTC
abundance: -; d_gene: -; v_gene: TRBV7-9; j_gene: TRBJ2-3; CDR3aa: CASSLQTYFSTDTQYF; CDR3nt: TGTGCCAGCAGCTTGCAGACTTACTTTAGCACAGATACGCAGTATTTT
abundance: -; d_gene: -; v_gene: TRBV7-3; j_gene: TRBJ1-1; CDR3aa: CASSLRGNTEAFF; CDR3nt: TGTGCCAGCAGCCTCCGGGGGAACACTGAAGCTTTCTTT
abundance: -; d_gene: TRBD1; v_gene: TRBV29-1; j_gene: TRBJ1-2; CDR3aa: CSVETGQGAYGYTF; CDR3nt: TGCAGCGTTGAGACTGGACAGGGGGCTTATGGCTACACCTTC
abundance: -; d_gene: -; v_gene: TRBV5-1; j_gene: TRBJ2-1; CDR3aa: CASSPEGHYNEQFF; CDR3nt: TGCGCCAGCAGCCCCGAGGGGCACTACAATGAGCAGTTCTTC
abundance: -; d_gene: -; v_gene: TRBV9; j_gene: TRBJ2-7; CDR3aa: CASSVAGLENYEQYF; CDR3nt: TGTGCCAGCAGCGTAGCCGGACTGGAAAACTACGAGCAGTACTTC
abundance: -; d_gene: -; v_gene: TRBV9; j_gene: TRBJ1-2; CDR3aa: CASSVGEGWGYGYTF; CDR3nt: TGTGCCAGCAGCGTAGGGGAGGGGTGGGGGTATGGCTACACCTTC
abundance: -; d_gene: -; v_gene: TRBV27; j_gene: TRBJ1-2; CDR3aa: CASSLAPQGYYGYTF; CDR3nt: TGTGCCAGCAGTTTAGCGCCCCAGGGATACTATGGCTACACCTTC
abundance: -; d_gene: -; v_gene: TRBV27; j_gene: TRBJ1-6; CDR3aa: CASSPGLNSPLHF; CDR3nt: TGTGCCAGCAGCCCGGGGCTCAATTCACCCCTCCACTTT
abundance: few; d_gene: -; v_gene: TRBV5-4; j_gene: TRBJ2-7; CDR3aa: CASSLDRVNEQYF; CDR3nt: TGTGCCAGCAGCTTGGACAGGGTCAACGAGCAGTACTTC
abundance: -; d_gene: -; v_gene: TRBV6-1; j_gene: TRBJ2-1; CDR3aa: CASSEAAAAGSYNEQFF; CDR3nt: TGTGCCAGCAGTGAAGCGGCGGCCGCGGGGTCCTACAATGAGCAGTTCTTC
abundance: once; d_gene: TRBD2; v_gene: TRBV9; j_gene: TRBJ2-5; CDR3aa: CASSASGRASETQYF; CDR3nt: TGTGCCAGCAGCGCCAGCGGGAGGGCCTCAGAGACCCAGTACTTC
abundance: -; d_gene: -; v_gene: TRBV9; j_gene: TRBJ1-2; CDR3aa: CASSVGEQTPNYGYTF; CDR3nt: TGTGCCAGCAGCGTAGGGGAACAGACCCCGAATTATGGCTACACCTTC
abundance: -; d_gene: -; v_gene: TRBV7-9; j_gene: TRBJ1-2; CDR3aa: CASRAGPGTGYTF; CDR3nt: TGTGCCAGCAGGGCCGGGCCCGGAACAGGCTACACCTTC
abundance: -; d_gene: -; v_gene: TRBV30; j_gene: TRBJ2-3; CDR3aa: CAWSDRNTQYF; CDR3nt: TGTGCCTGGAGCGACAGAAATACGCAGTATTTT
abundance: -; d_gene: TRBD2; v_gene: TRBV28; j_gene: TRBJ2-7; CDR3aa: CASSLPRGGAPYEQYF; CDR3nt: TGTGCCAGCAGCCTCCCGCGGGGGGGGGCGCCCTACGAGCAGTACTTC
abundance: -; d_gene: TRBD1; v_gene: TRBV10-3; j_gene: TRBJ2-5; CDR3aa: CAISESTGGETQYF; CDR3nt: TGTGCCATCAGTGAGTCTACAGGGGGAGAGACCCAGTACTTC
abundance: -; d_gene: -; v_gene: TRBV28; j_gene: TRBJ1-1; CDR3aa: CASRNSGASTEAFF; CDR3nt: TGTGCCAGCAGGAACTCAGGGGCGTCCACTGAAGCTTTCTTT
abundance: -; d_gene: -; v_gene: TRBV6-5; j_gene: TRBJ1-5; CDR3aa: CASSYGAGLGQPQHF; CDR3nt: TGTGCCAGCAGTTACGGTGCAGGGTTAGGTCAGCCCCAGCATTTT
abundance: -; d_gene: TRBD2; v_gene: TRBV25-1; j_gene: TRBJ2-5; CDR3aa: CASSWFSRGFQETQYF; CDR3nt: TGTGCCAGCAGTTGGTTCTCGCGGGGGTTCCAAGAGACCCAGTACTTC
abundance: -; d_gene: -; v_gene: TRBV6-6; j_gene: TRBJ1-1; CDR3aa: CASSRAATEAFF; CDR3nt: TGTGCCAGCAGTCGGGCCGCCACTGAAGCTTTCTTT
abundance: once; d_gene: -; v_gene: TRBV11-2; j_gene: TRBJ1-2; CDR3aa: CASSGAPRSYGYTF; CDR3nt: TGTGCCAGCAGCGGGGCCCCCCGAAGCTATGGCTACACCTTC
abundance: -; d_gene: TRBD2; v_gene: TRBV12-5; j_gene: TRBJ2-7; CDR3aa: CASGLGLAGGAYEQYF; CDR3nt: TGTGCTAGTGGTTTAGGGTTAGCGGGAGGAGCCTACGAGCAGTACTTC
abundance: -; d_gene: TRBD1; v_gene: TRBV4-3; j_gene: TRBJ2-2; CDR3aa: CASSQNRGITGELFF; CDR3nt: TGCGCCAGCAGCCAAAACAGGGGGATCACCGGGGAGCTGTTTTTT
abundance: once; d_gene: TRBD2; v_gene: TRBV19; j_gene: TRBJ2-7; CDR3aa: CASGGGSSYEQYF; CDR3nt: TGTGCCAGTGGCGGGGGAAGCTCCTACGAGCAGTACTTC
abundance: -; d_gene: -; v_gene: TRBV11-2; j_gene: TRBJ1-6; CDR3aa: CASRPDRSDNSPLHF; CDR3nt: TGTGCCAGCAGACCAGACAGGTCCGATAATTCACCCCTCCACTTT
abundance: -; d_gene: TRBD1; v_gene: TRBV5-1; j_gene: TRBJ1-1; CDR3aa: CASGGQGGNTEAFF; CDR3nt: TGCGCCAGCGGTGGACAGGGGGGGAACACTGAAGCTTTCTTT
abundance: -; d_gene: -; v_gene: TRBV27; j_gene: TRBJ1-2; CDR3aa: CASSPNNYRSGGPGGNGYTF; CDR3nt: TGTGCCAGCAGTCCCAACAACTACCGCTCCGGGGGACCAGGAGGGAATGGCTACACCTTC
abundance: -; d_gene: -; v_gene: TRBV12-2; j_gene: TRBJ1-3; CDR3aa: CASRLAGLGSGNTIYF; CDR3nt: TGTGCAAGTCGCTTAGCGGGGTTGGGCTCTGGAAACACCATATATTTT
abundance: -; d_gene: -; v_gene: TRBV10-3; j_gene: TRBJ1-6; CDR3aa: CAISDTLRAPLHF; CDR3nt: TGTGCCATCAGTGATACCCTAAGGGCGCCCCTCCACTTT
abundance: -; d_gene: TRBD2; v_gene: TRBV5-1; j_gene: TRBJ2-1; CDR3aa: CASSLPVLAGGAVNEQFF; CDR3nt: TGCGCCAGCAGCTTGCCCGTATTAGCGGGGGGGGCCGTTAATGAGCAGTTCTTC
abundance: -; d_gene: TRBD1; v_gene: TRBV5-1; j_gene: TRBJ2-3; CDR3aa: CASSFWRTGGTDTQYF; CDR3nt: TGCGCCAGCAGCTTTTGGCGGACAGGGGGCACAGATACGCAGTATTTT
abundance: -; d_gene: TRBD1; v_gene: TRBV6-2/TRBV6-3; j_gene: TRBJ1-2; CDR3aa: CASSYFPGQGNYGYTF; CDR3nt: TGTGCCAGCAGTTATTTTCCGGGACAGGGTAACTATGGCTACACCTTC
abundance: -; d_gene: -; v_gene: TRBV7-3; j_gene: TRBJ1-3; CDR3aa: CASSLNGAQHSGNTIYF; CDR3nt: TGTGCCAGCAGCTTAAACGGGGCGCAGCACTCTGGAAACACCATATATTTT
abundance: -; d_gene: -; v_gene: TRBV10-3; j_gene: TRBJ2-1; CDR3aa: CAISAYEPGGQAEQFF; CDR3nt: TGTGCCATCAGTGCCTACGAGCCCGGAGGTCAGGCTGAGCAGTTCTTC
abundance: -; d_gene: -; v_gene: TRBV11-2; j_gene: TRBJ1-2; CDR3aa: CASSLGGEGTVNYGYTF; CDR3nt: TGTGCCAGCAGCTTGGGCGGAGAGGGTACAGTTAACTATGGCTACACCTTC
abundance: -; d_gene: -; v_gene: TRBV7-6; j_gene: TRBJ1-2; CDR3aa: CASSLSHFVGYTF; CDR3nt: TGTGCCAGCAGCTTAAGTCACTTTGTCGGCTACACCTTC
abundance: once; d_gene: TRBD1; v_gene: TRBV27; j_gene: TRBJ1-1; CDR3aa: CASSLSTGAKNTEAFF; CDR3nt: TGTGCCAGCAGTTTATCGACAGGGGCGAAGAACACTGAAGCTTTCTTT